The 29 T cell receptor beta chains listed next were all sequenced from one sample in a study of T cell responses to AZD1222 COVID-19 vaccine (dated by TCRdb to the early 2020s). Preparation of the library involved the immunoSEQ multiplex PCR assay. Held by TCRdb, this immuneACCESS table contains in-frame sequences only and omits some clones. Under half of the omission traces to an unresolved V gene where checked; the cause of the rest is unknown. The sample contains 150,000 to 200,000 clones, approximately 92% of them found a single time. In total, the top ten clones hold roughly 10% of the sample. The sample's time point label, in plain terms: baseline before first vaccination. The sample in question was peripheral blood, obtained on day 0 of AZD1222 vaccination. The receptors were gathered from an adult in good health.

The chain is built from TRBV5-4 and TRBJ1-1; no clear D. The CDR3 has 15 residues. Trimming took off 0 bases at V and 0 bases at J, with 9 bases between the two ends. Germline V lookup: CDR1 SGHNT, CDR2 YYREEE (reference sequence). The CDR3 protein is CASSLDLTMNTEAFF. As DNA, the CDR3 is TGTGCCAGCAGCTTGGACTTGACGATGAACACTGAAGCTTTCTTT.

The V and J genes are TRBV5-8 and TRBJ2-2; tentatively, D is TRBD1 (5 bases). This CDR3 is 15 amino acids long. V lost 2 bases to trimming and J lost 3 bases, with 11 bases between them. In germline, CDR1 is SGHTS, CDR2 YDEGEE. This CDR3 reads CASSFMGLDTGELFF. The CDR3 DNA reads TGTGCCAGCAGCTTCATGGGGCTTGACACCGGGGAGCTGTTTTTT.

This clone was detected once. As DNA, the CDR3 is TGTGCCAGTAGTCGACTAGCGGGGGGGCGGGAGACCCAGTACTTC. Encoded protein: CASSRLAGGRETQYF. The J gene is TRBJ2-5, the V gene TRBV6-2 or TRBV6-3, with 14 bases matching TRBD2. Unmatched junction bases numbered 8, after V lost 9 bases and J lost 5 bases. From germline, CDR1 is MNHEY and CDR2 SVGEGT. The CDR3 consists of 15 residues.

The chain's CDR3 is CASSYDRASYNEQFF. The CDR3 coding sequence is TGTGCCAGCAGTTACGACAGGGCGTCCTACAATGAGCAGTTCTTC. The rearrangement links TRBV7-2 to TRBJ2-1; 7 nucleotides agree with TRBD1. Germline trimming cut 6 bases from V and 1 base from J; bases unmatched to any gene: 6. This CDR3 is 15 amino acids long. Germline V gene sequence: CDR1 SGHTA, CDR2 FQGNSA.

The V gene is TRBV3-1 (or the pseudogene TRBV3-2), the J gene TRBJ1-4; D remains unclear. Germline lookup yields CDR1 LGHDT and CDR2 YNNKEL (reference sequence). V lost 4 bases, J lost 10 bases, and 10 bases lay in between. The CDR3 runs 12 residues. This chain's CDR3 is CASSLSGGKLFF. CDR3 nucleotide sequence: TGTGCCAGCAGCCTAAGCGGAGGAAAACTGTTTTTT.

The V gene is TRBV29-1, the J gene TRBJ1-5; D is uncertain. CDR3 length equals 13 residues. V gave up 4 bases and J gave up 4 bases, with 11 bases separating them. CDR1 is SQVTM, CDR2 ANQGSEA, per germline. This CDR3 reads CSVVEGTNQPQHF. CDR3 nucleotides: TGCAGCGTTGTGGAGGGAACGAATCAGCCCCAGCATTTT.

V gene TRBV7-2 combines with J gene TRBJ1-2; D is possibly TRBD1 (5 bases). V was trimmed by 2 bases and J by 4 bases, leaving 14 bases between them. From germline, CDR1 is SGHTA and CDR2 FQGNSA. This CDR3 contains 15 residues. The CDR3, as DNA: TGTGCCAGCAGCTTACTCGGGACCGGGACCTATGGCTACACCTTC. Protein sequence: CASSLLGTGTYGYTF.

The chain is built from TRBV19 and TRBJ2-5; no definite D call. The CDR3 has 17 amino acids. V dropped 2 bases and J dropped 1 base, with 17 bases sitting between them. Looked up from germline, CDR1 is LNHDA and CDR2 is SQIVND (reference sequence). The CDR3 loop is CASSIQIQSLSQETQYF. The CDR3, as DNA: TGTGCCAGTAGTATACAAATTCAGAGCCTCAGCCAAGAGACCCAGTACTTC.

The V call is TRBV5-5, the J call TRBJ1-2; TRBD1 agrees at 7 bases. Germline CDR1 reads SGHKS; CDR2 reads YYEKEE (reference sequence). V shed 4 bases, J shed 2 bases, and the junction held 5 bases outside the gene matches. The CDR3 spans 14 residues. The CDR3 DNA follows: TGTGCCAGCAGCACCCGACAGGGAAACTATGGCTACACCTTC. Encoded protein: CASSTRQGNYGYTF. The full variable domain, rest sourced from reference TRBV5-5 and TRBJ1-2, is DAGVTQSPTHLIKTRGQQVTLRCSPISGHKSVSWYQQVLGQGPQFIFQYYEKEERGRGNFPDRFSARQFPNYSSELNVNALLLGDSALYLCASSTRQGNYGYTFGSGTRLTVV.

V is TRBV13 and J is TRBJ2-7; 11 bases are shared with TRBD2. Per the germline V gene, CDR1 is PRHDT and CDR2 is FYEKMQ (reference sequence). V was clipped by 3 bases and J by 4 bases; unmatched bases: 2. CDR3 length: 14 amino acids. As DNA, the CDR3 is TGTGCCAGCAGCTTGGGACTAGCGGATTACGAGCAGTACTTC. Protein sequence: CASSLGLADYEQYF.

The chain has TRBV7-9 and TRBJ1-6; D is ambiguous. The germline gives CDR1 SEHNR, CDR2 FQNEAQ (reference sequence). The CDR3 contains 15 residues. The V and J ends lost 6 bases and 8 bases respectively, with 17 bases between them. The CDR3 loop is CASRPFFSGDSPLHF. In DNA form, the CDR3 reads TGTGCCAGCAGGCCCTTCTTTAGTGGGGATTCACCCCTCCACTTT. Combining the CDR3 with reference TRBV7-9 and TRBJ1-6 gives the whole variable domain DTGVSQNPRHKITKRGQNVTFRCDPISEHNRLYWYRQTLGQGPEFLTYFQNEAQLEKSRLLSDRFSAERPKGSFSTLEIQRTEQGDSAMYLCASRPFFSGDSPLHFGNGTRLTVT.

V is TRBV10-3 and J is TRBJ1-5; possibly TRBD1 for D (6 bases). The germline V and J ends were trimmed by 4 bases and 2 bases, with 12 bases remaining between them. The CDR3 length is 15 residues. Germline CDR1 reads ENHRY; CDR2 reads SYGVKD. CDR3 nucleotides: TGTGCCATCAGTGGGGGGCCCCCCGGCAATCAGCCCCAGCATTTT. This sequence encodes CAISGGPPGNQPQHF.

A note on this clone: One end of the junction fails to match germline, which may point to a read error. The chain recombines TRBV7-2 with TRBJ2-1; 12 nucleotides line up with TRBD2. This CDR3 comprises 15 residues. The V gene's germline CDR1 is SGHTA and CDR2 FQGNSA. This chain's CDR3 is CASSLAGGGLHEQFF. The CDR3 DNA sequence: TGTGCCAGCAGCCTAGCGGGAGGGGGTCTCCATGAGCAGTTCTTC.

The V gene is TRBV19, the J gene TRBJ2-1; D may be TRBD2 (6 bases). With 3 bases removed from V and 7 bases from J, the gap between germline ends came to 13 bases. CDR3 length equals 14 residues. Germline V gene data show CDR1 as LNHDA and CDR2 as SQIVND (reference sequence). The DNA of the CDR3 is TGTGCCAGTAGTATGATTAGCGGTCCTAATGAGCAGTTCTTC. Translated, it gives CASSMISGPNEQFF.

The chain joins TRBV2 to TRBJ2-7, with a tentative D call TRBD1 (5 bases). The germline V gene encodes CDR1 SNHLY and CDR2 FYNNEI. This CDR3 has 15 residues. Trimming pared 6 bases from V and 2 bases from J, leaving 17 bases between. CDR3 DNA sequence: TGTGCCAGCAGGAGAGGCCGCAGGGAAACCTACGAGCAGTACTTC. Residues: CASRRGRRETYEQYF.

The V gene is TRBV10-3, the J gene TRBJ1-2, with TRBD1 as a possible D gene (5 bases). Germline-derived CDR1 and CDR2 are ENHRY and SYGVKD. CDR3 size: 15 residues. V was clipped by 5 bases and J by 5 bases, with 18 bases between them. CDR3 sequence reads: CAISTGQGGSYGYTF. Written as DNA, the CDR3 is TGTGCCATCAGTACGGGGCAGGGTGGAAGTTATGGCTACACCTTC.

This chain links TRBV11-2 with TRBJ2-2; 12 positions match TRBD2. V lost 7 bases and J lost 0; bases outside the gene matches: 6. CDR1 SGHAT and CDR2 FQNNGV come from the germline V gene. The CDR3 is 17 residues long. The CDR3 loop reads CASTWTSGNPNTGELFF. The CDR3 DNA reads TGTGCCAGCACCTGGACTAGCGGGAACCCGAACACCGGGGAGCTGTTTTTT.

CDR3 in amino acids: CASSLDVGVWEKLFF. CDR3 nucleotides: TGTGCCAGCAGCTTAGATGTCGGGGTATGGGAAAAACTGTTTTTT. V is TRBV11-2 and J is TRBJ1-4, with D hard to call. Germline V gene lookup returns CDR1 SGHAT and CDR2 FQNNGV. This CDR3 comprises 15 residues. V was pared by 0 bases and J by 8 bases, with 13 bases between.

V usage is TRBV24-1 and J usage is TRBJ2-2, with TRBD1 as a possible D gene (6 bases). V was pared by 7 bases and J by 6 bases, with 14 bases between. Germline assignment: CDR1 KGHDR and CDR2 SFDVKD. The CDR3 has 14 residues. The CDR3 protein is CATSFRGKAGELFF. Here the CDR3 DNA reads TGTGCCACCAGCTTCAGGGGTAAGGCCGGGGAGCTGTTTTTT.

The chain has TRBV24-1 and TRBJ1-2; 9 nucleotides agree with TRBD1. The length of the CDR3 is 15 residues. Germline lookup yields CDR1 KGHDR and CDR2 SFDVKD. The ends lost 6 bases at V and 1 base at J; junction bases unmatched: 5. This CDR3 reads CATSRRDRDNYGYTF. The CDR3 nucleotides are TGTGCCACCAGTAGGAGGGACAGGGATAACTATGGCTACACCTTC.

This chain connects TRBV18 to TRBJ1-5; D not resolved. The CDR3 contains 17 residues. V was shortened by 0 bases and J by 0 bases, with 12 bases between the two germline ends. Germline V lookup: CDR1 KGHSH, CDR2 LQKENI. CDR3 in DNA: TGTGCCAGCTCACCACCGGCAGGCCAATATAGCAATCAGCCCCAGCATTTT. Translating gives CASSPPAGQYSNQPQHF. Full variable domain (missing parts from reference TRBV18 and TRBJ1-5): NAGVMQNPRHLVRRRGQEARLRCSPMKGHSHVYWYRQLPEEGLKFMVYLQKENIIDESGMPKERFSAEFPKEGPSILRIQQVVRGDSAAYFCASSPPAGQYSNQPQHFGDGTRLSIL.

This clone was seen once. The rearrangement links TRBV19 to TRBJ1-4, with 8 positions matching TRBD1. Germline assignment: CDR1 LNHDA and CDR2 SQIVND (reference sequence). The ends lost 3 bases at V and 1 base at J; junction bases unmatched: 10. This CDR3 spans 18 amino acids. The CDR3 spells CASSMWTGYGGTNEKLFF. The DNA of the CDR3 is TGTGCCAGTAGTATGTGGACAGGGTACGGAGGAACTAATGAAAAACTGTTTTTT.

The chain links TRBV7-9 to TRBJ1-1, with 7 bases that match TRBD1. Germline CDR1 SEHNR, CDR2 FQNEAQ (reference sequence). The CDR3 spans 17 residues. With 2 bases clipped from V and 1 base from J, the junction kept 10 bases outside the gene matches. The CDR3 region has the DNA TGTGCCAGCAGCTTAAGTTGGGGACAGACTAAGAACACTGAAGCTTTCTTT. Its translation: CASSLSWGQTKNTEAFF. The full variable domain, in which reference TRBV7-9 and TRBJ1-1 provide the parts outside the CDR3, is DTGVSQNPRHKITKRGQNVTFRCDPISEHNRLYWYRQTLGQGPEFLTYFQNEAQLEKSRLLSDRFSAERPKGSFSTLEIQRTEQGDSAMYLCASSLSWGQTKNTEAFFGQGTRLTVV.

This clone is a singleton in its sample. The chain combines TRBV5-6 with TRBJ2-7, with D possibly matching TRBD1 (5 bases). Germline-derived CDR1 and CDR2 are SGHDT and YYEEEE. The length of the CDR3 is 14 residues. The V end was cut by 0 bases, the J end by 2 bases, with 9 bases between. This chain's CDR3 is CASSLDRRTYEQYF. In nucleotides, the CDR3 is TGTGCCAGCAGCTTGGACAGGCGAACCTACGAGCAGTACTTC.

The chain employs TRBV3-1 (or the pseudogene TRBV3-2) and TRBJ2-3; tentatively, D is TRBD1 or TRBD2 (5 bases each). Germline assignment: CDR1 LGHDT and CDR2 YNNKEL (reference sequence). V lost 4 bases and J lost 2, with 13 bases in between. This CDR3 region has 15 residues. Here the CDR3 reads CASSPWDEYTDTQYF. CDR3 in DNA: TGTGCCAGCAGCCCCTGGGACGAATACACAGATACGCAGTATTTT.

This chain links TRBV18 with TRBJ2-7; 7 nucleotides line up with TRBD1. Germline V CDR1 and CDR2: KGHSH, LQKENI. J was trimmed by 2 bases and V by 2 bases; bases with no gene match: 6. The CDR3 has 15 amino acids. For the CDR3, the DNA is TGTGCCAGCTCACCAGGGACAGATAGGACCTACGAGCAGTACTTC. Its protein product is CASSPGTDRTYEQYF.

Only one count was recorded for this clone. The V gene is TRBV6-1, the J gene TRBJ1-1; tentatively, D is TRBD1 (5 bases). The CDR3 covers 13 residues. CDR1 MNHNS and CDR2 SASEGT come from the germline V gene. Deletions cut 2 bases from V and 5 bases from J, with 9 bases between. This chain's CDR3 is CASSELGGTEAFF. CDR3 coding DNA: TGTGCCAGCAGTGAACTCGGGGGTACTGAAGCTTTCTTT.

In DNA, the CDR3 is TGTGCCAGCAGTCGCCCCGGGACGGATAACAATCAGCCCCAGCATTTT. Protein sequence: CASSRPGTDNNQPQHF. The chain combines TRBV6-2 or TRBV6-3 with TRBJ1-5; a possible D gene is TRBD1 (5 bases). The V gene's germline CDR1 is MNHEY and CDR2 SVGEGT. This CDR3 has 16 residues. Trimming shortened V by 5 bases and J by 3 bases, and 17 bases separated the two germline ends.

This chain uses TRBV7-2 with TRBJ1-1; the match to TRBD1 covers 9 bases. This CDR3 has 13 residues. V trimming: 5 bases; J trimming: 6 bases; junction bases outside the gene matches: 4. Germline V CDR1 and CDR2: SGHTA, FQGNSA. The CDR3, as DNA: TGTGCCAGCAGCCGACAGGGGGAGGCTGAAGCTTTCTTT. Encoded protein: CASSRQGEAEAFF.